The T cell receptor beta chain described here comes from a study of radiation and T cells in renal cell carcinoma. Across the study: Nephrectomy followed 15 Gy stereotactic body radiation by 4 weeks.

Data came from immunoSEQ multiplex PCR; TCRdb stores just in-frame clones and leaves some out. The top ten clones hold around 30% of a sample with about 47,000 clones, 75% to 85% of them seen once. Time point: blood 2 weeks post-SBRT. Regarding treatment: 15 Gy SBRT to primary tumor, nephrectomy 4 weeks later. The patient's renal cell carcinoma had clear cell pathology. The study, taken as a whole, reports: Without pretreatment biopsies, baseline tumor clonotype presence was undetermined. From baseline, blood top tumor clonotypes peaked at 2 weeks post-radiation.

In regard to this clone: Antigen specificity is unknown.

This CDR3 has 15 amino acids. Germline trimming cut 6 bases from V and 2 bases from J; bases unmatched to any gene: 7. CDR1 is MNHEY, CDR2 SVGAGI, per germline. Sequencing used blood, obtained from a patient whose treatment included radiotherapy and nephrectomy. This chain links TRBV6-5 with TRBJ2-7; 10 bases line up with TRBD1. The clonotype originates from a woman between 70 and 85 years old with renal cell carcinoma. CDR3 region: CASRFRDRGPYEQYF. DNA of the CDR3: TGTGCCAGCAGGTTCCGGGACAGGGGCCCCTACGAGCAGTACTTC.